This T cell receptor (beta chain) was identified during a study of cytomegalovirus exposure and HLA in healthy donors. General study results and limits: The tendency of first-cohort TCR clusters to co-occur in the 120 or so validation repertoires was identified by a subsequent analysis. Some TCR beta chains (around 180 of them) were listed as cytomegalovirus-associated. Some public TCRs appeared in many individuals, while most sequences were rare.

Concerning this clone: The antigen remains undetermined.

Only in-frame clones appear in the TCRdb table, and some are missing; sequencing was by immunoSEQ multiplex PCR. In the table there are 60,000 or so clones, about 90% of which are singletons. V lost 2 bases, J lost 2 bases, and 10 bases lay in between. Germline CDR1 reads SGHAT; CDR2 reads FQNNGV. The CDR3 is 14 residues long. The rearrangement joins TRBV11-2 to TRBJ2-7; D gene uncertain. Sequenced sample: PBMCs. The receptor comes from a woman aged 18-29 years in good health and CMV-seronegative. Written as DNA, the CDR3 is TGTGCCAGCAGCTTATCGACTGGAACCTACGAGCAGTACTTC. It codes for CASSLSTGTYEQYF.